This T cell receptor beta chain was captured in a study of blood T cell repertoires in COVID-19. This clone has a single count. The study counted Cohort 3 donors as recovered given two negative PCRs, clearance, or symptom resolution. Authors' processing steps: Reference gene primer amplification gave estimated nucleated cell counts. Some clones are missing from TCRdb's copy, which holds only in-frame ones; the method was immunoSEQ multiplex PCR. D and trimming were read from the DNA, whereas the V and J calls and clone size are those reported in that table. The sample holds around 300,000 clones, 80% to 90% seen once. CDR1 SGHDT and CDR2 YYEEEE come from the germline V gene. V dropped 0 bases and J dropped 7; count of bases not matched to a gene: 6. This CDR3 region has 15 residues.

The V gene is TRBV5-6, the J gene TRBJ1-4, with 7 bases fitting TRBD1. Sequencing used PBMCs or T cells enriched from blood (not recorded which). This sequence originates from a woman between 18 and 29 years old who had recovered from COVID-19. The DNA of the CDR3 is TGTGCCAGCAGCTTGGACAGGGGTATCGGTGAAAAACTGTTTTTT. It encodes CASSLDRGIGEKLFF.